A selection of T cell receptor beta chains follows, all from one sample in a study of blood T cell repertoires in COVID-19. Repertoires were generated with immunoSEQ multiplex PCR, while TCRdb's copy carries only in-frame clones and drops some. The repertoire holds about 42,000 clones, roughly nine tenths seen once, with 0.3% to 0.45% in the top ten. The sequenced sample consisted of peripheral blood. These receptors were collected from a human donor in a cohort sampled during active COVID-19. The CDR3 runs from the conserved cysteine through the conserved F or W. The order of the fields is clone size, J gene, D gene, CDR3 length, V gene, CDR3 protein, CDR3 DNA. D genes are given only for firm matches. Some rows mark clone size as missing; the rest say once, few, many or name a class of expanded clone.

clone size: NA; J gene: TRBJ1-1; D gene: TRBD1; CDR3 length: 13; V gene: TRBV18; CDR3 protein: CASSPGQSFEAFF; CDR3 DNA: TGTGCCAGCTCACCGGGACAGAGTTTTGAAGCTTTCTTT
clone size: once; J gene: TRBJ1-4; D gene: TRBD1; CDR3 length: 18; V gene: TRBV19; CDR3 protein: CASSIVAGGEGTNEKLFF; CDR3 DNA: TGTGCCAGTAGTATAGTAGCAGGGGGCGAAGGGACTAATGAAAAACTGTTTTTT
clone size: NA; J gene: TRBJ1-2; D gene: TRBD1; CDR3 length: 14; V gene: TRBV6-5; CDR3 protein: CASRMTGVEHGYTF; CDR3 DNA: TGTGCCAGCAGGATGACAGGGGTTGAGCATGGCTACACCTTC
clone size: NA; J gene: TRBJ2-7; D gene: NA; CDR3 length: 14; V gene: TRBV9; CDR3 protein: CASEADDGSYEQYF; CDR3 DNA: TGTGCCAGCGAAGCGGACGACGGGTCCTACGAGCAGTACTTC
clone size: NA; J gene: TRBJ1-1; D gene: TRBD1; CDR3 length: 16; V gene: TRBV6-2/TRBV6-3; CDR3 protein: CASSRGTGGLYTEAFF; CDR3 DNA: TGTGCCAGCAGTAGAGGGACAGGGGGATTGTACACTGAAGCTTTCTTT
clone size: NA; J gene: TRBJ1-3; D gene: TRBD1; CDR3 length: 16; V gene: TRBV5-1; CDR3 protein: CASSGTGEEGGNTIYF; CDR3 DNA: TGCGCCAGCAGCGGGACAGGGGAGGAGGGCGGAAACACCATATATTTT
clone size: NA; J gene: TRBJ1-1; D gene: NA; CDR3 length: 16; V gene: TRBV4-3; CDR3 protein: CASSQDGSGGNTEAFF; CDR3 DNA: TGCGCCAGCAGCCAAGATGGTAGCGGAGGGAACACTGAAGCTTTCTTT
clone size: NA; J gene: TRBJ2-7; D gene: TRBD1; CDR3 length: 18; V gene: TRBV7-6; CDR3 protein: CASSHSPRQGLLIYEQYF; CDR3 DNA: TGTGCCAGCAGCCACTCTCCGAGACAGGGGCTTTTAATCTACGAGCAGTACTTC
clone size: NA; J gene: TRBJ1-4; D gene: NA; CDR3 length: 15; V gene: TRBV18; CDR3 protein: CASSPLRQPNEKLFF; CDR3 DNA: TGTGCCAGCTCACCCCTACGACAACCTAATGAAAAACTGTTTTTT
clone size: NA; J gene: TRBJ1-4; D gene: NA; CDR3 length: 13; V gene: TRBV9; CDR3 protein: CASSVDPGKELFF; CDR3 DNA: TGTGCCAGCAGCGTAGATCCGGGGAAAGAACTGTTTTTT
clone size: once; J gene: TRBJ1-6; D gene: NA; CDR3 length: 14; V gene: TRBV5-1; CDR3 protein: CASRIGEGNSPLHF; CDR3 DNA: TGCGCCAGCAGAATAGGGGAGGGAAACTCACCCCTCCACTTT
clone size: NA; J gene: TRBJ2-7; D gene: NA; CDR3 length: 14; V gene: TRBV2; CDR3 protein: CASLGGAQNYEQYF; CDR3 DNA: TGTGCCAGCTTGGGGGGGGCTCAAAACTACGAGCAGTACTTC
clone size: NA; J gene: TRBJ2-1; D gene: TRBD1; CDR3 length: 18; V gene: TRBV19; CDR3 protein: CATQPGQGAVLSYNEQFF; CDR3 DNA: TGTGCCACGCAACCGGGACAGGGGGCTGTTCTTTCCTACAATGAGCAGTTCTTC
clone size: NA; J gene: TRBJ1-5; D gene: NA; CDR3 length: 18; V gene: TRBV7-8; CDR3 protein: CASSLGSFWGVNNQPQHF; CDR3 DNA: TGTGCCAGCAGCTTAGGTAGCTTCTGGGGGGTTAACAATCAGCCCCAGCATTTT
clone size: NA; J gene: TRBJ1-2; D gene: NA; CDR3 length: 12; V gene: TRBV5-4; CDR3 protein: CASSIRRDGYTF; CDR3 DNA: TGTGCCAGCAGCATCCGACGGGATGGCTACACCTTC
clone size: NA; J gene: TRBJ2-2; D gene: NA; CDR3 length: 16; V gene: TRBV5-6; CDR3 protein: CASSLELYRASGELFF; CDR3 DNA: TGTGCCAGCAGCTTGGAGCTGTACAGGGCGAGCGGGGAGCTGTTTTTT
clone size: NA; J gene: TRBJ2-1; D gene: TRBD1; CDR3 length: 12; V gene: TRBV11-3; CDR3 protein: CASSLGTDEQFF; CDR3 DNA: TGTGCCAGCAGCTTGGGGACAGATGAGCAGTTCTTC
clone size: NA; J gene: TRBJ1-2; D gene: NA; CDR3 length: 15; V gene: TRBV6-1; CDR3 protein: CASSEALQGSYGYTF; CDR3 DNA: TGTGCCAGCAGTGAAGCGCTTCAGGGTAGCTATGGCTACACCTTC
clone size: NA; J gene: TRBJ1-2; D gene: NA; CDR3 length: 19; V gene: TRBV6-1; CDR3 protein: CASSGPSRGLGLANYGYTF; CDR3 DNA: TGTGCCAGCAGTGGGCCCTCCAGGGGTTTGGGGCTGGCGAACTATGGCTACACCTTC
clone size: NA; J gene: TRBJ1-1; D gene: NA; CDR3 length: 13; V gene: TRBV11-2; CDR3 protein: CASSFTRDTEAFF; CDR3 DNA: TGTGCCAGCAGCTTTACCAGGGACACTGAAGCTTTCTTT
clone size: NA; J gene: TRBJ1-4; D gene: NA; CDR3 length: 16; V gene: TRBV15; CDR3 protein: CATSRQQSPTNEKLFF; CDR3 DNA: TGTGCCACCAGCAGACAACAGTCACCGACTAATGAAAAACTGTTTTTT
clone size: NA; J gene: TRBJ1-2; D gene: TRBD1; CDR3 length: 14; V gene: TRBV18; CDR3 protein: CASSPLGQGDGYTF; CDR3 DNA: TGTGCCAGCTCACCACTGGGACAGGGAGATGGCTACACCTTC
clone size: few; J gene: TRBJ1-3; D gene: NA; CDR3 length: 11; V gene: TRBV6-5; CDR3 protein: CASMRGNTIYF; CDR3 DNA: TGTGCCAGCATGCGAGGAAACACCATATATTTT
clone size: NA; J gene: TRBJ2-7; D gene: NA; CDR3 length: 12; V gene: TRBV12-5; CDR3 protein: CASGKDTYEQYF; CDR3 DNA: TGTGCTAGTGGCAAAGACACGTACGAGCAGTACTTC
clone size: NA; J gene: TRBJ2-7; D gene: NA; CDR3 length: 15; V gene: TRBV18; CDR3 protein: CASSLNREGSYEQYF; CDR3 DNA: TGTGCCAGCTCTCTAAACAGGGAAGGGTCCTACGAGCAGTACTTC
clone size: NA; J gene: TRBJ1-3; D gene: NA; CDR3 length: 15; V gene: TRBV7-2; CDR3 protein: CASSLGQNSGNTIYF; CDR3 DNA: TGTGCCAGCAGCTTAGGACAAAACTCTGGAAACACCATATATTTT
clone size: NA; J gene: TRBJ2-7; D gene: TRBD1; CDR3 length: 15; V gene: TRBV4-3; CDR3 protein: CASSPGTGGAYEQYF; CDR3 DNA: TGCGCCAGCAGCCCAGGGACAGGGGGGGCCTACGAGCAGTACTTC
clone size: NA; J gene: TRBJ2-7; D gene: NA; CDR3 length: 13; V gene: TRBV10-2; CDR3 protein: CASSDGPSYEQYF; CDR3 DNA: TGCGCCAGCAGTGATGGCCCTTCCTACGAGCAGTACTTC
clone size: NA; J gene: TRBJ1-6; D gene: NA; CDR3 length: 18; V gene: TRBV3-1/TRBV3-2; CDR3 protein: CASSQRKGRCSYNSPLHF; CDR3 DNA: TGTGCCAGCAGCCAACGGAAGGGGCGGTGCTCCTATAATTCACCCCTCCACTTT
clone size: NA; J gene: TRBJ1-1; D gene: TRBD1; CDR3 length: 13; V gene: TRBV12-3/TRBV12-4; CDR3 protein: CASSSQQGARAFF; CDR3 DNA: TGTGCCAGCAGTTCCCAACAGGGGGCGCGAGCTTTCTTT
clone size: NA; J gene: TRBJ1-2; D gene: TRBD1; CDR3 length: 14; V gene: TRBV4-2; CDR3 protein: CASSQATGDYGYTF; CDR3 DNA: TGTGCCAGCAGCCAAGCGACAGGGGACTATGGCTACACCTTC
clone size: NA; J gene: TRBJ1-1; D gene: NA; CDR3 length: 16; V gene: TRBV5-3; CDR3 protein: CARSLKSGGGMSEAFF; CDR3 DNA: TGTGCCAGAAGCCTAAAATCGGGGGGCGGAATGAGTGAAGCTTTCTTT